Presented here are 17 T cell receptor beta chains from one specimen sequenced in a study of CD4+ T cells in melanoma. Assay: immunoSEQ multiplex PCR; the TCRdb copy retains only in-frame clones and omits some. This sample has around 7,000 clones, with almost 70% found just once. Specimen: cells from a culture (not recorded whether cultured in vitro). These receptors were taken from a human donor with melanoma.

The chain carries TRBV3-1 (or the pseudogene TRBV3-2) and TRBJ2-3; maybe TRBD2 (6 bases). Germline CDR1 is LGHDT and CDR2 is YNNKEL (reference sequence). CDR3 size: 15 residues. V dropped 1 base and J dropped 7 bases, with 15 bases sitting between them. The CDR3 reads CASSQGSGPQNTQYF. For the CDR3, the DNA is TGTGCCAGCAGCCAAGGCAGCGGGCCGCAAAATACGCAGTATTTT.

This clone is judged medium-sized (0.01 to 0.1%). The chain recombines TRBV27 with TRBJ2-5, with 9 positions matching TRBD1. Unmatched junction bases numbered 2, after V lost 7 bases and J lost 5 bases. The CDR3 runs 12 residues. Per germline, CDR1 MNHEY and CDR2 SMNVEV (reference sequence). The CDR3 loop reads CASNGQGETQYF. CDR3 nucleotides: TGTGCCAGCAACGGACAGGGGGAGACCCAGTACTTC.

The gene calls are TRBV10-3 and TRBJ1-1; 8 bases match TRBD1. Germline CDR1 and CDR2: ENHRY and SYGVKD. J was trimmed by 1 base and V by 1 base; bases with no gene match: 5. The CDR3 has 16 amino acids. Written as DNA, the CDR3 is TGTGCCATCAGTGAGTATCTGACAGGGGAGAACACTGAAGCTTTCTTT. This sequence encodes CAISEYLTGENTEAFF.

This chain uses TRBV4-1 with TRBJ2-3; D is ambiguous. CDR1 and CDR2 from the germline V gene are MGHRA and YSYEKL. CDR3 size: 17 residues. The germline V and J ends were trimmed by 3 bases and 3 bases, with 19 bases remaining between them. CDR3 amino acids: CASSHPHHGTETDTQYF. In nucleotides, the CDR3 is TGCGCCAGCAGCCACCCCCACCATGGCACGGAGACAGATACGCAGTATTTT.

The chain carries TRBV5-8 and TRBJ2-1, with 7 bases matching TRBD1. Germline values: CDR1 SGHTS, CDR2 YDEGEE. V dropped 4 bases and J dropped 0; count of bases not matched to a gene: 10. The CDR3 extends over 17 amino acids. CDR3 sequence reads: CASSREGGTGSYNEQFF. In DNA, the CDR3 is TGTGCCAGCAGCCGGGAAGGGGGCACGGGCTCCTACAATGAGCAGTTCTTC.

The rearrangement links TRBV7-9 to TRBJ1-2, with D unclear. V gave up 5 bases and J gave up 8 bases, with 15 bases separating them. CDR3 length: 13 amino acids. From germline, CDR1 is SEHNR and CDR2 FQNEAQ (reference sequence). CDR3 DNA sequence: TGTGCCAGCAGCCCGGACGGATACTTGGGCTACACCTTC. This codes for CASSPDGYLGYTF.

A remark on this clone: At one end the junction does not follow the germline gene, possibly because of a read error. The CDR3 is CASGPDYGYTF. The CDR3 region has the DNA TGTGCCAGCGGACCGGACTACGGCTACACCTTC. The rearrangement uses TRBV25-1 and TRBJ1-2; D ambiguous. Germline CDR1 and CDR2: MGHDK and SYGVNS. The CDR3 runs 11 residues.

This chain uses TRBV29-1 with TRBJ2-2; unclear D gene. Per the germline V gene, CDR1 is SQVTM and CDR2 is ANQGSEA. V lost 6 bases and J lost 5, with 7 bases in between. The CDR3 is made up of 11 amino acids. CDR3 coding DNA: TGCAGCGTGCAGGTTACCGGGGAGCTGTTTTTT. It yields the protein CSVQVTGELFF.

The chain has TRBV11-2 and TRBJ2-2; D tentatively fits TRBD1 or TRBD2 (5 bases each). CDR3 length: 16 residues. Trimming pared 1 base from V and 1 base from J, leaving 10 bases between. CDR1 is SGHAT, CDR2 FQNNGV, per germline. The CDR3 DNA follows: TGTGCCAGCAGCTTAGGAGGGACGGGGAACACCGGGGAGCTGTTTTTT. Its translation is CASSLGGTGNTGELFF.

This chain connects TRBV5-1 to TRBJ2-2; TRBD1 aligns across 12 bases. This CDR3 is 18 amino acids long. Germline V lookup: CDR1 SGHRS, CDR2 YFSETQ. Trimming at V came to 0 bases and at J to 6 bases, leaving 9 bases not matched to a gene. The CDR3 loop is CASSLGGTGGVSAGELFF. CDR3 DNA: TGCGCCAGCAGCTTGGGCGGGACAGGGGGCGTGAGCGCCGGGGAGCTGTTTTTT.

By sample share, this clone is medium-sized. This chain uses TRBV12-5 with TRBJ2-1; D remains ambiguous. V was trimmed by 2 bases and J by 2 bases, leaving 4 bases between them. In germline, CDR1 is LGHNT, CDR2 FRNRAP. The CDR3 runs 13 residues. The CDR3 region has the DNA TGTGCTAGTGGTTTGTCGGCCTACAATGAGCAGTTCTTC. Its protein product is CASGLSAYNEQFF.

This chain uses TRBV19 with TRBJ1-1; maybe TRBD1 (6 bases). Trimming removed 4 bases at V and 4 bases at J, with 13 bases between. This CDR3 has 14 amino acids. CDR1 is LNHDA, CDR2 SQIVND, per germline (reference sequence). DNA for the CDR3: TGTGCCAGTAGTACGCAGGGGTTCGGCACTGAAGCTTTCTTT. Its protein is CASSTQGFGTEAFF.

The CDR3 DNA reads as TGTGCCAGCAGTTCCCGCGCAATACAGGGCGATGGCTACACCTTC. Residues: CASSSRAIQGDGYTF. The V gene is TRBV6-5, the J gene TRBJ1-2; maybe TRBD1 (6 bases). Germline CDR1 reads MNHEY; CDR2 reads SVGAGI. Trimming shortened V by 4 bases and J by 6 bases, and 18 bases separated the two germline ends. The CDR3 is 15 residues long.

This clone was recorded a few times. The V call is TRBV4-1, the J call TRBJ2-7; D might be TRBD2 (7 bases). Trimming removed 0 bases from V and 3 bases from J, with 15 bases in between. CDR3 size: 16 residues. Per germline, CDR1 MGHRA and CDR2 YSYEKL. The CDR3 loop reads CASSQDLGGGNYEQYF. In DNA, the CDR3 is TGCGCCAGCAGCCAAGATCTGGGAGGGGGGAACTACGAGCAGTACTTC.

The chain joins TRBV28 to TRBJ1-5, with unresolved D. Germline values: CDR1 MDHEN, CDR2 SYDVKM. There are 14 residues in the CDR3. Trimming took off 6 bases at V and 6 bases at J, with 15 bases between the two ends. The CDR3 sequence: CASSHDAQIQPQHF. Here the CDR3 DNA reads TGTGCCAGCAGCCACGACGCCCAGATTCAGCCCCAGCATTTT.

The chain employs TRBV9 and TRBJ2-1, with TRBD2 as a possible D gene (5 bases). The CDR3 is made up of 14 amino acids. Per germline, CDR1 SGDLS and CDR2 YYNGEE. Trimming pared 1 base from V and 5 bases from J, leaving 10 bases between. The CDR3 sequence: CASSVYGVDNEQFF. The CDR3 DNA is TGTGCCAGCAGCGTATACGGGGTCGACAATGAGCAGTTCTTC.

The J gene is TRBJ1-1, the V gene TRBV7-9, with D unresolved. The CDR3 covers 12 residues. The germline V gene encodes CDR1 SEHNR and CDR2 FQNEAQ (reference sequence). The ends were cut back, 4 bases at V and 5 bases at J, with 8 bases in the middle. CDR3 bases: TGTGCCAGCAGCTCAGGAGTGACTGAAGCTTTCTTT. It encodes CASSSGVTEAFF.